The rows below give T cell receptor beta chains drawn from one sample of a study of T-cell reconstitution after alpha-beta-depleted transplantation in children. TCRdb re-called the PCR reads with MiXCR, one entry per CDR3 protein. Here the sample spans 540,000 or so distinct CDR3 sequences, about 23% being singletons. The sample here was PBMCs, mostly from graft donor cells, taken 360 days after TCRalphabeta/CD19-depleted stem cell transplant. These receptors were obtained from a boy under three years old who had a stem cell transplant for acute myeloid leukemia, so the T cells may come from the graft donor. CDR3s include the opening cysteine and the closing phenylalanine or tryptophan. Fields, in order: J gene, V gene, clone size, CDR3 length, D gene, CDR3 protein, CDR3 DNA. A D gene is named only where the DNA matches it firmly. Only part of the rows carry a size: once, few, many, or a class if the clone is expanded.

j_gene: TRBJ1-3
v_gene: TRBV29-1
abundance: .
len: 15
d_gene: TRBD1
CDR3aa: CSVEDLTGGGNTIYF
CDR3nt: TGCAGCGTTGAAGATTTGACAGGGGGAGGAAACACCATATATTTT

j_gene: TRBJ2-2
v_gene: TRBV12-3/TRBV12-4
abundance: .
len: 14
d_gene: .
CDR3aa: CASSLRTTIGELFF
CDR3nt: TGTGCCAGCAGTTTGAGGACCACAATCGGGGAGCTGTTTTTT

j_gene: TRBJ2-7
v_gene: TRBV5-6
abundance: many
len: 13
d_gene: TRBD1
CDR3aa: CASSWGQLYEQYF
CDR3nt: TGTGCCAGCAGCTGGGGACAGCTGTACGAGCAGTACTTC

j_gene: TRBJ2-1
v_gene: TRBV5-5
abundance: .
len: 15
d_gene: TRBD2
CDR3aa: CASSFSLAGLIEQFF
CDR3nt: TGTGCCAGCAGCTTCTCGCTAGCGGGCCTCATCGAGCAGTTCTTC

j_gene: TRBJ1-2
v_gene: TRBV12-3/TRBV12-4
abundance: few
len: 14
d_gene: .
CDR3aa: CASKKWGPNYGYTF
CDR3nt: TGTGCCAGCAAGAAATGGGGGCCAAACTATGGCTACACCTTC

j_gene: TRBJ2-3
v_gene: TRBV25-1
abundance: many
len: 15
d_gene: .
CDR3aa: CASSEAYGATDTQYF
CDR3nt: TGTGCCAGCAGTGAAGCGTACGGGGCCACAGATACGCAGTATTTT

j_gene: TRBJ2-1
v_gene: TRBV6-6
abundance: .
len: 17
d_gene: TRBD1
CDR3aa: CASSGTGNLRSYNEQFF
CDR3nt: TGTGCCAGCAGCGGGACAGGGAATCTACGATCCTACAATGAGCAGTTCTTC

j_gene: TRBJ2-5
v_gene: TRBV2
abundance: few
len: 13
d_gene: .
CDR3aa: CASRRASLETQYF
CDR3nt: TGTGCCAGCAGGCGGGCTTCTTTGGAGACCCAGTACTTC

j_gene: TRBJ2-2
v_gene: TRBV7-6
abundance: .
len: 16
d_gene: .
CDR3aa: CASSLATSGTTGELFF
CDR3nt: TGTGCCAGCAGCTTAGCTACAAGTGGGACGACCGGGGAGCTGTTTTTT

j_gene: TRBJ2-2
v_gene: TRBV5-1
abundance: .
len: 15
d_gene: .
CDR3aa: CASSLGDVNTGELFF
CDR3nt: TGCGCCAGCAGCTTGGGTGACGTGAACACCGGGGAGCTGTTTTTT

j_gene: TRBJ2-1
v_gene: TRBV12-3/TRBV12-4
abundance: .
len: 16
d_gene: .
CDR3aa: CASSLAAGHSYNEQFF
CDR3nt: TGTGCCAGCAGTTTAGCGGCGGGTCACTCCTACAATGAGCAGTTCTTC

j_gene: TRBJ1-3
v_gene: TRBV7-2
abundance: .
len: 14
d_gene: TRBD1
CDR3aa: CATARAGGFDTIYF
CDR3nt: TGTGCCACAGCACGGGCAGGGGGGTTTGACACCATATATTTT

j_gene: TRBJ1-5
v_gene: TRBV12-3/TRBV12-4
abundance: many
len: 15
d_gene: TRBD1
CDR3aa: CASSQDRGSNQPQHF
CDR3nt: TGTGCCAGCAGTCAGGACAGGGGGAGCAATCAGCCCCAGCATTTT

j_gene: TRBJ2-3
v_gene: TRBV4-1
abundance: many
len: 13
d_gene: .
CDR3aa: CASSRPTADTQYF
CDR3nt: TGCGCCAGCAGCCGACCAACAGCAGATACGCAGTATTTT

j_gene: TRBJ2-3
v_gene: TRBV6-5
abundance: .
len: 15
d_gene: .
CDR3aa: CASSYSPRGTDTQYF
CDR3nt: TGTGCCAGCAGTTACTCCCCACGGGGCACAGATACGCAGTATTTT

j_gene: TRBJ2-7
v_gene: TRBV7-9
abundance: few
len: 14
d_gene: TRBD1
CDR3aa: CASSGQGAPYEQYF
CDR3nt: TGTGCCAGCAGCGGCCAGGGGGCCCCCTACGAGCAGTACTTC

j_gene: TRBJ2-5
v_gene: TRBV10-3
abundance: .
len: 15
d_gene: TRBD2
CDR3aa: CAIASGTSHQETQYF
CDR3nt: TGTGCCATCGCCTCCGGGACTAGTCATCAAGAGACCCAGTACTTC

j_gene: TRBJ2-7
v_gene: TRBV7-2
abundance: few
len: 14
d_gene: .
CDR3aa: CASSLAPPTYEQYF
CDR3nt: TGTGCCAGCAGCTTAGCGCCACCCACCTACGAGCAGTACTTC

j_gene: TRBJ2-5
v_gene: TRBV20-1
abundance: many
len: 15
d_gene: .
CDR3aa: CSGRPLTSPGETQYF
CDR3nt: TGCAGTGGTAGGCCCTTAACATCCCCCGGGGAGACCCAGTACTTC

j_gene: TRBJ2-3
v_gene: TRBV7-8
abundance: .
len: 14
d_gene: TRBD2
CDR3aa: CASSSGLAIDTQYF
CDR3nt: TGTGCCAGCAGCTCTGGACTAGCAATAGATACGCAGTATTTT

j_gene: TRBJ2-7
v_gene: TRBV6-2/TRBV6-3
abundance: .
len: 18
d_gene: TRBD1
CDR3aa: CASSYFASGTGGSYEQYF
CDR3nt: TGTGCCAGCAGTTACTTCGCCTCCGGGACAGGGGGCTCCTACGAGCAGTACTTC

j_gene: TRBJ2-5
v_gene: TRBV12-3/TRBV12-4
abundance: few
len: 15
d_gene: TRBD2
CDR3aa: CASTPRGGSQETQYF
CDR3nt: TGTGCCAGCACACCCCGGGGGGGGTCACAAGAGACCCAGTACTTC

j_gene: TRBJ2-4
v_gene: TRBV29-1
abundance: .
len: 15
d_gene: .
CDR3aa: CSVWVNVGAKNIQYF
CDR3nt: TGCAGCGTTTGGGTAAATGTAGGCGCCAAAAACATTCAGTACTTC

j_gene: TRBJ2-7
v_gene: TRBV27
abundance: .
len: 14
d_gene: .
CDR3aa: CASSLIGLLGEQYF
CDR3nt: TGTGCCAGCAGTTTGATCGGACTCCTAGGCGAGCAGTACTTC

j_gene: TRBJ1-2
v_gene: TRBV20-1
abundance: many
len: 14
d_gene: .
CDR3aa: CSAREGGSPYGYTF
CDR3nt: TGCAGTGCTAGAGAAGGCGGGTCCCCCTATGGCTACACCTTC

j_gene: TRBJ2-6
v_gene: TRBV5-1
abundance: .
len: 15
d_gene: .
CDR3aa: CASSGGGSGANVLTF
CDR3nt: TGCGCCAGCAGCGGGGGCGGGTCCGGGGCCAACGTCCTGACTTTC

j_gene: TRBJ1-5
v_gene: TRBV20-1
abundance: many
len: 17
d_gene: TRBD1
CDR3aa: CSARALRDRVSNQPQHF
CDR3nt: TGCAGTGCTAGAGCCCTCCGGGACAGGGTTAGCAATCAGCCCCAGCATTTT

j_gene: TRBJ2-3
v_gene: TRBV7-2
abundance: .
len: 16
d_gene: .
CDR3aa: CASSSGPGGLSDTQYF
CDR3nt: TGTGCCAGCAGCTCCGGTCCGGGGGGCCTCTCAGATACGCAGTATTTT

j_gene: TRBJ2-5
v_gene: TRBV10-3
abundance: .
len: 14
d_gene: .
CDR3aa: CAISDAGARETQYF
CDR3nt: TGTGCCATCAGTGACGCGGGGGCCCGAGAGACCCAGTACTTC

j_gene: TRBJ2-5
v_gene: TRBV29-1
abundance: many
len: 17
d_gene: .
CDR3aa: CSVEVALDYPDQETQYF
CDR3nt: TGCAGCGTTGAGGTCGCTTTGGACTACCCTGACCAAGAGACCCAGTACTTC

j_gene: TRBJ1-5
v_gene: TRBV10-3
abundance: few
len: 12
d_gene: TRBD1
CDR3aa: CAIGDSYQPQHF
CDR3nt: TGTGCCATCGGGGACAGTTATCAGCCCCAGCATTTT

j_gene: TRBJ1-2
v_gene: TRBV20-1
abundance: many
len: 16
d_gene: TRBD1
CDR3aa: CSASRQGARSHYGYTF
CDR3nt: TGCAGTGCTAGTCGGCAGGGGGCCCGCTCGCACTATGGCTACACCTTC

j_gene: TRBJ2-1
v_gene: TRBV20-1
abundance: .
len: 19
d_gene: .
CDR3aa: CSARDLDPEGPLFYNEQFF
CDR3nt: TGCAGTGCTAGAGATCTAGATCCCGAGGGGCCCCTTTTTTACAATGAGCAGTTCTTC

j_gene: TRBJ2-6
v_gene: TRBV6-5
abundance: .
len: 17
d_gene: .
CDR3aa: CASSYSRSRGAANVLTF
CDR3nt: TGTGCCAGCAGTTACTCGAGGTCCCGGGGGGCGGCCAACGTCCTGACTTTC

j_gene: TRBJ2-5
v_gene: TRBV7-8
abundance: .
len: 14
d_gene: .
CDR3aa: CASSLEWVVETQYF
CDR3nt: TGTGCCAGCAGCTTAGAGTGGGTGGTTGAGACCCAGTACTTC

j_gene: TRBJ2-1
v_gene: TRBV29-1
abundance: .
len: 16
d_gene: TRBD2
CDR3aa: CSVRASGGASYNEQFF
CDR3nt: TGCAGCGTTAGGGCTAGCGGGGGGGCTTCCTACAATGAGCAGTTCTTC

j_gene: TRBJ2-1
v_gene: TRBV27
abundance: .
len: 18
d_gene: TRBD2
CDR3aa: CASSFLAGGPRSYNEQFF
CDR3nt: TGTGCCAGCAGTTTCCTAGCGGGGGGGCCGCGCTCCTACAATGAGCAGTTCTTC

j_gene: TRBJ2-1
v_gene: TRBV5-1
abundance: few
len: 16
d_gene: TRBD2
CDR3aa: CASRAMAGGRWDEQFF
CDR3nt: TGCGCCAGCAGGGCTATGGCGGGGGGCCGATGGGATGAGCAGTTCTTC

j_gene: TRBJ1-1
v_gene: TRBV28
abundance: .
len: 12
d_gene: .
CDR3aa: CASRQAGAEAFF
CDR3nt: TGTGCCAGCAGACAGGCTGGGGCTGAAGCTTTCTTT

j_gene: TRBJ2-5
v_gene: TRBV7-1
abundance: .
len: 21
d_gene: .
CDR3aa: CASSSVLHGRAGGANQETQYF
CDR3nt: TGTGCCAGCAGCTCAGTGCTCCATGGGCGAGCAGGCGGGGCGAATCAAGAGACCCAGTACTTC